The source of this T cell receptor beta chain is a study of blood T cell repertoires in COVID-19. Under the authors' procedure: Nucleated cell number was recorded as an estimate derived from reference gene primer amplification. Here immunoSEQ multiplex PCR was the method, and the copy in TCRdb shows in-frame clones only, minus some. That table gives V, J and clone size, and the DNA gave D and trimming. This table holds fewer than 450,000 clones, 88% found once. Only a few counts were recorded for this clone. The CDR3 loop spans 14 amino acids. CDR1 is SGDLS, CDR2 YYNGEE, per germline. Trimming removed 4 bases at V and 2 bases at J, with 13 bases between. Seattle patient enrollment occurred during active infection, with longitudinal follow-up thereafter.

This clonotype originated in a woman in her 70s with COVID-19, enrolled during active disease. The J gene is TRBJ2-7, the V gene TRBV9; D is ambiguous. Sequenced material: peripheral blood. The CDR3: CASSRAPETYEQYF. The CDR3 DNA follows: TGTGCCAGCAGCCGAGCGCCGGAAACCTACGAGCAGTACTTC.